This entry lists 18 T cell receptor beta chains sequenced from one sample in a study of cytomegalovirus exposure and HLA in healthy donors (dated by TCRdb to about 2017). Library prep was done by the immunoSEQ multiplex PCR assay. For the multiplex PCR, a mixture combining 60 forward primers for TCR Vbeta segments and 13 reverse primers for TCR Jbeta segments was used. Sourced from immuneACCESS, this table was stored by TCRdb with only in-frame sequences that have V and J called. A share of the clones is absent; for the studies checked, an unresolved V gene accounts for under half, and the remainder has no known explanation. The sample records 55,000 to 80,000 clones, approximately 75% of which are singletons. The ten largest clones take up 25% of the sample. Sample: PBMCs. The receptors were sampled from a man aged 45-60 years in good health and CMV-seropositive.

The chain combines TRBV28 with TRBJ2-2, with 8 bases identical to TRBD1. The CDR3 has 14 amino acids. Germline V gene data show CDR1 as MDHEN and CDR2 as SYDVKM. V lost 6 bases and J lost 6; bases outside the gene matches: 6. The CDR3 spells CASRSDRVAGELFF. CDR3 nucleotide sequence: TGTGCCAGCAGGTCGGACAGGGTGGCCGGGGAGCTGTTTTTT.

This clone was picked up a small number of times. This chain joins TRBV7-6 and TRBJ1-1; the D gene is possibly TRBD1 (6 bases). The CDR3 covers 15 residues. Germline V lookup: CDR1 SGHVS, CDR2 FNYEAQ. V was pared by 3 bases and J by 0 bases, with 11 bases between. CDR3 in amino acids: CASSLGGALNTEAFF. The CDR3, as DNA: TGTGCCAGCAGCTTGGGGGGGGCATTGAACACTGAAGCTTTCTTT.

This clone has just one count. CDR3 protein: CATSRDREHGELFF. The CDR3 coding sequence is TGTGCCACCAGCAGAGATCGGGAACACGGGGAGCTGTTTTTT. The rearrangement joins TRBV15 to TRBJ2-2, with a weak D call TRBD2 (5 bases). The CDR3 runs to 14 residues. Looked up from germline, CDR1 is LNHNV and CDR2 is YYDKDF (reference sequence). Trimming shortened V by 0 bases and J by 7 bases, and 9 bases separated the two germline ends.

The chain combines TRBV18 with TRBJ1-5; 7 bases agree with TRBD1. V lost 2 bases and J lost 5; bases outside the gene matches: 3. CDR1 and CDR2 (germline): KGHSH, LQKENI. The CDR3 consists of 14 residues. The CDR3 DNA reads as TGTGCCAGCTCACCATCAGGGGGTGATCAGCCCCAGCATTTT. Translation: CASSPSGGDQPQHF.

This sequence joins TRBV30 and TRBJ2-5; perhaps TRBD2 as D (5 bases). The CDR3 consists of 13 residues. The germline CDR1 and CDR2 sequences are GTSNPN and SVGIG (reference sequence). The V end lost 0 bases, the J end lost 5 bases, and 10 bases lay between the germline ends. Here the CDR3 reads CAWSVRERETQYF. CDR3 DNA: TGTGCCTGGAGTGTGAGGGAGAGGGAGACCCAGTACTTC.

The V call is TRBV9, the J call TRBJ1-2, with 7 positions matching TRBD1. Germline CDR1 and CDR2: SGDLS and YYNGEE. This CDR3 region has 16 residues. J was trimmed by 8 bases and V by 3 bases; bases with no gene match: 16. The CDR3 region is CASSASVIGTESGYTF. CDR3 in DNA: TGTGCCAGCAGCGCAAGCGTTATCGGGACAGAAAGCGGCTACACCTTC. The whole variable domain, remainder taken from reference TRBV9 and TRBJ1-2, is DSGVTQTPKHLITATGQRVTLRCSPRSGDLSVYWYQQSLDQGLQFLIQYYNGEERAKGNILERFSAQQFPDLHSELNLSSLELGDSALYFCASSASVIGTESGYTFGSGTRLTVV.

The chain couples TRBV9 to TRBJ2-7; D may be TRBD2 (5 bases). CDR1 is SGDLS, CDR2 YYNGEE, per germline. Trimming left V 0 bases short and J 3 bases short, with 13 bases between. This CDR3 is 15 amino acids long. This CDR3 reads CASSVEAIEGYEQYF. CDR3 coding DNA: TGTGCCAGCAGCGTAGAGGCTATTGAGGGCTACGAGCAGTACTTC.

CDR3 sequence: CASSSGLLAGALHTDTQYF. In nucleotides, the CDR3 is TGTGCCAGCAGCTCCGGACTTTTAGCGGGGGCCCTTCACACAGATACGCAGTATTTT. The chain joins TRBV5-6 to TRBJ2-3; 9 positions match TRBD2. CDR3 length: 19 amino acids. J lost 2 bases, V lost 3 bases, and 16 bases had no gene match. CDR1 SGHDT and CDR2 YYEEEE come from the germline V gene.

The genes are TRBV4-3 and TRBJ1-1; D unresolved. Germline CDR1 is LGHNA and CDR2 is YSLEER. The CDR3 extends over 15 amino acids. Trimming pared 0 bases from V and 1 base from J, leaving 9 bases between. This CDR3 is CASSQEGVENTEAFF. The CDR3 region has the DNA TGCGCCAGCAGCCAAGAGGGAGTTGAGAACACTGAAGCTTTCTTT.

The table lists this clone with a few counts. The chain joins TRBV27 to TRBJ2-3; D is possibly TRBD1 (5 bases). V was trimmed by 2 bases and J by 4 bases, leaving 13 bases between them. This CDR3 region has 15 residues. From germline, CDR1 is MNHEY and CDR2 SMNVEV (reference sequence). The CDR3 region is CASSLGAGWPDTQYF. CDR3 in DNA: TGTGCCAGCAGTTTAGGGGCAGGATGGCCAGATACGCAGTATTTT.

This rearrangement joins TRBV5-1 to TRBJ2-7, with 9 bases aligning to TRBD1. Germline CDR1 SGHRS, CDR2 YFSETQ. The ends lost 0 bases at V and 4 bases at J; junction bases unmatched: 8. The CDR3 contains 16 residues. The CDR3 sequence: CASSLASGTGPYEQYF. For the CDR3, the DNA is TGCGCCAGCAGCTTGGCCTCCGGGACAGGGCCATACGAGCAGTACTTC.

The chain recombines TRBV14 with TRBJ2-7; no clear D. Germline loops: CDR1 SGHDN, CDR2 FVKESK. This CDR3 comprises 20 residues. Trimming left V 1 base short and J 2 bases short, with 27 bases between. The CDR3 bases are TGTGCCAGCAGCCAAGGGCTGGTTACCATTTCACGAGACTTCACCTACGAGCAGTACTTC. Translation: CASSQGLVTISRDFTYEQYF.

The rearrangement uses TRBV5-1 and TRBJ2-7; 11 nucleotides match TRBD2. J lost 4 bases, V lost 1 base, and 16 bases had no gene match. CDR3 length: 19 residues. Per germline, CDR1 SGHRS and CDR2 YFSETQ. The CDR3 nucleotides read TGCGCCAGCAGCTTGTTTTACCCAGGGCGGAGACTAGCGGGATACGAGCAGTACTTC. Amino acid sequence: CASSLFYPGRRLAGYEQYF. Filled out from reference TRBV5-1 and TRBJ2-7, the complete variable domain reads KAGVTQTPRYLIKTRGQQVTLSCSPISGHRSVSWYQQTPGQGLQFLFEYFSETQRNKGNFPGRFSGRQFSNSRSEMNVSTLELGDSALYLCASSLFYPGRRLAGYEQYFGPGTRLTVT.

The chain couples TRBV19 to TRBJ2-7; TRBD2 might be the D (6 bases). V was shortened by 6 bases and J by 2 bases, with 11 bases between the two germline ends. The germline gives CDR1 LNHDA, CDR2 SQIVND (reference sequence). This CDR3 is built from 13 residues. CDR3 in amino acids: CASRRDGTYEQYF. CDR3 DNA: TGTGCCAGTAGGCGGGACGGGACCTACGAGCAGTACTTC.

This chain links TRBV5-1 with TRBJ2-5, with 7 nucleotides matching TRBD1. J lost 5 bases, V lost 4 bases, and 11 bases had no gene match. Germline values: CDR1 SGHRS, CDR2 YFSETQ. This CDR3 is built from 15 residues. DNA for the CDR3: TGCGCCAGCAGCCTGGGCTACAGGGGACGGGAGACCCAGTACTTC. Translated: CASSLGYRGRETQYF.

This rearrangement joins TRBV7-9 to TRBJ2-7; 11 nucleotides agree with TRBD2. Per the germline V gene, CDR1 is SEHNR and CDR2 is FQNEAQ (reference sequence). J gave up 3 bases and V 5 bases, and 9 bases lay outside the gene matches. The CDR3 is 16 amino acids. The CDR3 coding sequence is TGTGCCAGCAGCCCCCTTGTAGCGGGAGGGGGCTACGAGCAGTACTTC. Protein sequence: CASSPLVAGGGYEQYF.

The chain carries TRBV10-1 and TRBJ2-5, with 10 bases fitting TRBD1. Unmatched junction bases numbered 5, after V lost 2 bases and J lost 5 bases. The CDR3 loop spans 15 amino acids. The germline CDR1 and CDR2 sequences are WNHNN and SYGVQD (reference sequence). CDR3 loop: CASSEDRGPRETQYF. The CDR3 nucleotides read TGCGCCAGCAGTGAGGACAGGGGGCCGAGGGAGACCCAGTACTTC.

The gene calls are TRBV30 and TRBJ1-2, with D unclear. Germline CDR1 GTSNPN, CDR2 SVGIG (reference sequence). This CDR3 has 12 residues. Trimming left V 2 bases short and J 6 bases short, with 10 bases between. The CDR3 region is CAWSLQRNGYTF. CDR3 nucleotide sequence: TGTGCCTGGAGTCTACAGAGAAATGGCTACACCTTC.